This record looks at one T cell receptor (beta chain) sequence and its context. A junction boundary mismatches the germline segment, possibly from a read error. These data belong to a study of blood T cell repertoires in COVID-19. Turning to the study itself: Sources were T cells, B-cell-depleted T cells, or PBMCs; the material itself was cDNA or gDNA.

Sequencing used immunoSEQ multiplex PCR; TCRdb keeps in-frame clones, though not all of them. The data contain about 410,000 clones, over 85% of them seen just once; the ten biggest clones take up less than 2%. Clinical history reported by participants formed the basis on which cohorts were assigned. All recovered Cohort 3 donors got two negative PCRs, got clearance, or saw symptom resolution. Looked up from germline, CDR1 is LGHDT and CDR2 is YNNKEL (reference sequence). The CDR3 is made up of 13 amino acids. The receptor was derived from a woman aged 25 to 45 who had recovered from COVID-19. The chain uses TRBV3-1 (or the pseudogene TRBV3-2) and TRBJ2-3; TRBD2 matches 15 bases. The sequenced material came from PBMCs or T cells enriched from blood (not recorded which). CDR3 amino acids: CASSQGLAGGPSF. The CDR3 DNA reads TGTGCCAGCAGCCAGGGACTAGCGGGGGGCCCTAGTTTT.